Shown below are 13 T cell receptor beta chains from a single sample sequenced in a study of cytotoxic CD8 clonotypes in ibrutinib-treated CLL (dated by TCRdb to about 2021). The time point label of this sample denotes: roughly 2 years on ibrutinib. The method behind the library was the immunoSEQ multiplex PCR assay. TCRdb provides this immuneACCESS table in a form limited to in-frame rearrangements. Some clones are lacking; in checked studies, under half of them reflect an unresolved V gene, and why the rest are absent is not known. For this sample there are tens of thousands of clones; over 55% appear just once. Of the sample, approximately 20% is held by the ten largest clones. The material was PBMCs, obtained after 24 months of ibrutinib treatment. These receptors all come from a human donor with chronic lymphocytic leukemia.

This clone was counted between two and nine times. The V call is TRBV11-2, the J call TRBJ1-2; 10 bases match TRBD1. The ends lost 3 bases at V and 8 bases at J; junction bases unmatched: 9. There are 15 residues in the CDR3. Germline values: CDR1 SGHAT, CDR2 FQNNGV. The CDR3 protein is CASSFARQGAQGYTF. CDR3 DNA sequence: TGTGCCAGCAGCTTTGCGCGACAGGGGGCTCAGGGCTACACCTTC.

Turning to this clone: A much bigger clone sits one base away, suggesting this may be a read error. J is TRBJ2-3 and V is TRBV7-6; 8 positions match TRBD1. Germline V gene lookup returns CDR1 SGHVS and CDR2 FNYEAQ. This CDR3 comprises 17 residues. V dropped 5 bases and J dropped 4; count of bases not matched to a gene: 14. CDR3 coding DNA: TGTGCCAGCAGCCAGGGGGCAGGCGCATCATTAGCAGATACGCAGTATTTT. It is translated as CASSQGAGASLADTQYF.

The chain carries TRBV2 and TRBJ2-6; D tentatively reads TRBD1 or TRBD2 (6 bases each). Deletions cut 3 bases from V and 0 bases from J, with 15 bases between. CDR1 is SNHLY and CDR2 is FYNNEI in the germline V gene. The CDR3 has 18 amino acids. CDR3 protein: CASSEEMGGGSGANVLTF. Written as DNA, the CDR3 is TGTGCCAGCAGTGAGGAGATGGGGGGCGGCTCTGGGGCCAACGTCCTGACTTTC.

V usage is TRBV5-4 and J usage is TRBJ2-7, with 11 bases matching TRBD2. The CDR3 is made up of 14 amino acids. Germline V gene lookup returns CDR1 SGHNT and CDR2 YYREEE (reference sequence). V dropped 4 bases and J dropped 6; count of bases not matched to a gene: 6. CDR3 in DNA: TGTGCCAGCAGCCAAGATCTAGCGGGAGGCGAGCAGTACTTC. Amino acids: CASSQDLAGGEQYF.

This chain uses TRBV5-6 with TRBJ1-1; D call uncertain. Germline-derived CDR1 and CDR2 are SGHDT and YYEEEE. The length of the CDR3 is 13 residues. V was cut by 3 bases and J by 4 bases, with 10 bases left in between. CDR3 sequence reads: CASSSRLGTEAFF. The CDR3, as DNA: TGTGCCAGCAGCTCTAGACTGGGCACTGAAGCTTTCTTT.

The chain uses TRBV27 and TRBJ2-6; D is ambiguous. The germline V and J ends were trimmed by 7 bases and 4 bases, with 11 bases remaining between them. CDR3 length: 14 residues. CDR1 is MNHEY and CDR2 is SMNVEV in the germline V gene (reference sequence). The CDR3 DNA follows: TGTGCCAGCACGGACCTCCAGGGGGCCAACGTCCTGACTTTC. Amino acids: CASTDLQGANVLTF.

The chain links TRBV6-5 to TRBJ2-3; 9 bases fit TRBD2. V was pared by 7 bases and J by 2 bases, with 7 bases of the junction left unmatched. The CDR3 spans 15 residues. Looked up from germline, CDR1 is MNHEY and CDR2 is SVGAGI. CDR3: CASTTSGGLTDTQYF. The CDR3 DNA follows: TGTGCCAGCACCACAAGCGGGGGGCTCACAGATACGCAGTATTTT.

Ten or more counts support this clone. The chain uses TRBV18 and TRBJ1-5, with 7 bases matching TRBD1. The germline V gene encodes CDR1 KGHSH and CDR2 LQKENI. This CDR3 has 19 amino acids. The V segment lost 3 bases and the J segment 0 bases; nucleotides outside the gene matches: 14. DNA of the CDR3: TGTGCCAGCTCACCGACTGGGCCAACAGGGGCTTATAGCAATCAGCCCCAGCATTTT. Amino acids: CASSPTGPTGAYSNQPQHF.

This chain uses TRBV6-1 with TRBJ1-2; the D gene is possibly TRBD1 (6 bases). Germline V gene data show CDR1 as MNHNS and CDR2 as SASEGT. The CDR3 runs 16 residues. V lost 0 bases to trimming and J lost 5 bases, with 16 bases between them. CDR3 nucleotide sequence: TGTGCCAGCAGTGAAGCGACAGCTAAGAGGGGGTATGGCTACACCTTC. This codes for CASSEATAKRGYGYTF.

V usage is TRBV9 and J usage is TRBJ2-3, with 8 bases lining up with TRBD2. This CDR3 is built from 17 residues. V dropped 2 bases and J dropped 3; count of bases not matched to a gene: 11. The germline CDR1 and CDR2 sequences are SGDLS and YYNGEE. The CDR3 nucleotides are TGTGCCAGCAGCGTCGGAGCGGGAGTAGGCCTGACAGATACGCAGTATTTT. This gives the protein CASSVGAGVGLTDTQYF.

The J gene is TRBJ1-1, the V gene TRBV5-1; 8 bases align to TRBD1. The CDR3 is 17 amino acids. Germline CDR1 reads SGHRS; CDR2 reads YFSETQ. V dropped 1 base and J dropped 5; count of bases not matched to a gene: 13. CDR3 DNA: TGCGCCAGCAGCTTGAACCCAGCCAGGGGGCGGGAGACTGAAGCTTTCTTT. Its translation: CASSLNPARGRETEAFF.

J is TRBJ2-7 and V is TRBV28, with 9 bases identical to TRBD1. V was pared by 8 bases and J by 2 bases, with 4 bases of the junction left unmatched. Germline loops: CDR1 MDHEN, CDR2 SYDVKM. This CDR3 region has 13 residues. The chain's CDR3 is CASVDRGTYEQYF. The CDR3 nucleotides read TGTGCCAGCGTAGACAGGGGGACCTACGAGCAGTACTTC.

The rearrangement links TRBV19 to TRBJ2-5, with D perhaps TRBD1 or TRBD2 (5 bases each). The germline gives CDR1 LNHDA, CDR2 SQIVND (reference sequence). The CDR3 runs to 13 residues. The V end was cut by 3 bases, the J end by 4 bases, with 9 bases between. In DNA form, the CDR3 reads TGTGCCAGTAGTATGGGTGGGGGAGAGACCCAGTACTTC. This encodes CASSMGGGETQYF.